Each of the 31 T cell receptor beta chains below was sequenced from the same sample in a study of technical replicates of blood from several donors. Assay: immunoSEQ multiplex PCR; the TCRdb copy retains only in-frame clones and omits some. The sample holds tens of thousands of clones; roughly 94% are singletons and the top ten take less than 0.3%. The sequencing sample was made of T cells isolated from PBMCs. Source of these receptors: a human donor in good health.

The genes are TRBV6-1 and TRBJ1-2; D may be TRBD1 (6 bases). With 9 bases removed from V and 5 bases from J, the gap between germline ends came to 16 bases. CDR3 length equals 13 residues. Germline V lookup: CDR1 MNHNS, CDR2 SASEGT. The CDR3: CARYFIGGYGYTF. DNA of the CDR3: TGTGCCAGATATTTCATAGGGGGTTATGGCTACACCTTC.

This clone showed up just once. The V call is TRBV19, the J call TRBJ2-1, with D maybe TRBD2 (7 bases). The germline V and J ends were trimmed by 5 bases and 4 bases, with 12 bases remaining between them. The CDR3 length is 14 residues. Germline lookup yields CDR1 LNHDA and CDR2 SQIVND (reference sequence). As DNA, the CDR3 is TGTGCCAGTAGTGGGGGGGACAAGTACAATGAGCAGTTCTTC. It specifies CASSGGDKYNEQFF.

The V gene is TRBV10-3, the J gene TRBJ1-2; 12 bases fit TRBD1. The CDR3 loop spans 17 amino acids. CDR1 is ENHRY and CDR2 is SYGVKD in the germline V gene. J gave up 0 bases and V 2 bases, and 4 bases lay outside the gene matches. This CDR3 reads CAISELGQGASNYGYTF. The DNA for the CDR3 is TGTGCCATCAGTGAGCTGGGACAGGGGGCCTCTAACTATGGCTACACCTTC.

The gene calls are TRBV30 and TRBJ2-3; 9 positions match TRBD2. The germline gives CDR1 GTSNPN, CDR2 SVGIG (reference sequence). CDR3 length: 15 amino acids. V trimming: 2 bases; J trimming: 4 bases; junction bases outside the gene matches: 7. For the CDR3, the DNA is TGTGCCTGGAGTTATGCTAGCGGGGTTGCAGATACGCAGTATTTT. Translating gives CAWSYASGVADTQYF.

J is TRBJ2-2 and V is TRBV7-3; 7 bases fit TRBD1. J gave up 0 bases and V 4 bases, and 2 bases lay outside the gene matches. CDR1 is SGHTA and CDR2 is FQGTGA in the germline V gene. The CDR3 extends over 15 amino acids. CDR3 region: CASSSGTANTGELFF. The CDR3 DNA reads TGTGCCAGCAGCTCCGGGACAGCGAACACCGGGGAGCTGTTTTTT.

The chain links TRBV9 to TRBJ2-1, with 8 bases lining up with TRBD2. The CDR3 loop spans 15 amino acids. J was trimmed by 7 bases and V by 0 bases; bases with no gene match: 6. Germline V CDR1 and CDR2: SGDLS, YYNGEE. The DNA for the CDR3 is TGTGCCAGCAGCGTAGGCGGGGGGTTCCTAAATGAGCAGTTCTTC. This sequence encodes CASSVGGGFLNEQFF.

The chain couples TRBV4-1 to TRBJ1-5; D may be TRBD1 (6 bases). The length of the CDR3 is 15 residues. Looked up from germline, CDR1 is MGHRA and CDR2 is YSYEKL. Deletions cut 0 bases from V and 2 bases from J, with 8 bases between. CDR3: CASSQESGGNQPQHF. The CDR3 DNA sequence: TGCGCCAGCAGCCAAGAATCAGGGGGCAATCAGCCCCAGCATTTT.

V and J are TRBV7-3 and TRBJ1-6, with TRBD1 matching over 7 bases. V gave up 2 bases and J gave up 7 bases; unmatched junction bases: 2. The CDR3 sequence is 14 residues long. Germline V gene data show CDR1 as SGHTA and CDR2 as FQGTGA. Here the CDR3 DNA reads TGTGCCAGCAGCTTATCAGGGGGAAATTCACCCCTCCACTTT. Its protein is CASSLSGGNSPLHF.

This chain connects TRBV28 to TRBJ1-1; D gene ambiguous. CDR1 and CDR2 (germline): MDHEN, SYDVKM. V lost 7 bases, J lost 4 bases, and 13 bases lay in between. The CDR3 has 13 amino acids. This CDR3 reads CASTPDSGTEAFF. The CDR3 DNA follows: TGTGCCAGCACCCCCGATTCAGGCACTGAAGCTTTCTTT.

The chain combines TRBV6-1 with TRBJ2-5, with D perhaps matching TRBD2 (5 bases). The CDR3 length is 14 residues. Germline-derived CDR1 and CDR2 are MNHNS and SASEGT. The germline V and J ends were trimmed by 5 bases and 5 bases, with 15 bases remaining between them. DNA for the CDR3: TGTGCCAGCAGTCCGGGGTGGGTGGGCGAGACCCAGTACTTC. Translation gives CASSPGWVGETQYF.

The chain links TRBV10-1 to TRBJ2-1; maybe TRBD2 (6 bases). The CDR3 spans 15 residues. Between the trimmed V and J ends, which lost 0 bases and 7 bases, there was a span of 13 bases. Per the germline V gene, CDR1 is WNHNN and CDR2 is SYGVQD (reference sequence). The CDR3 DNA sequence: TGCGCCAGCAGTGAGTCTAGGGGAGGAGGTAATGAGCAGTTCTTC. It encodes CASSESRGGGNEQFF.

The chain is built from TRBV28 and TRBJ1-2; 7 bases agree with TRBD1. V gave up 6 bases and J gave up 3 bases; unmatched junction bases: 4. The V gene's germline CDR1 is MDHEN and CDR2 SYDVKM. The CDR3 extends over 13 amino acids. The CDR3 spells CASSFGQDYGYTF. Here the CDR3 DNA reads TGTGCCAGCAGCTTTGGACAGGACTATGGCTACACCTTC.

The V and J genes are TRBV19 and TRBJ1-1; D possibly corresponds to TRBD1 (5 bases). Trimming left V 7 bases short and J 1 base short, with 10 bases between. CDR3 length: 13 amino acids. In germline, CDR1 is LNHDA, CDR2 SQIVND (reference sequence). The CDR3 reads CASNLGQNTEAFF. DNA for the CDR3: TGTGCCAGTAATTTGGGGCAGAACACTGAAGCTTTCTTT. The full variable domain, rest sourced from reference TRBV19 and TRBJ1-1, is DGGITQSPKYLFRKEGQNVTLSCEQNLNHDAMYWYRQDPGQGLRLIYYSQIVNDFQKGDIAEGYSVSREKKESFPLTVTSAQKNPTAFYLCASNLGQNTEAFFGQGTRLTVV.

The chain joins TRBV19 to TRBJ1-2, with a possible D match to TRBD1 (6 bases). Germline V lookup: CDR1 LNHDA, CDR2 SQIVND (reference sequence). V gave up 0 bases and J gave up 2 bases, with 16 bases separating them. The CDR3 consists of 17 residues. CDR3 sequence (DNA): TGTGCCAGTAGTATAGACCGCGTGGGGGCGCAGAACTATGGCTACACCTTC. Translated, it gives CASSIDRVGAQNYGYTF.

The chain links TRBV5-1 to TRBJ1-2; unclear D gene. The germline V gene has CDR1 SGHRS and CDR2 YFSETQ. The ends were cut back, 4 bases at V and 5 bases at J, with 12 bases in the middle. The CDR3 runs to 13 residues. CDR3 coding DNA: TGCGCCAGCAGCCCGGACTCTGGTTATGGCTACACCTTC. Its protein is CASSPDSGYGYTF.

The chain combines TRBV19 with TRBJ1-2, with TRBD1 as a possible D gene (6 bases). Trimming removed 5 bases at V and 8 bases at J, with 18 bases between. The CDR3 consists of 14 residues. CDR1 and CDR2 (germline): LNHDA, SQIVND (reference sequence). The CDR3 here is CASSPPAGGWGYTF. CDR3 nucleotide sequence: TGTGCCAGTAGTCCCCCGGCGGGGGGCTGGGGCTACACCTTC.

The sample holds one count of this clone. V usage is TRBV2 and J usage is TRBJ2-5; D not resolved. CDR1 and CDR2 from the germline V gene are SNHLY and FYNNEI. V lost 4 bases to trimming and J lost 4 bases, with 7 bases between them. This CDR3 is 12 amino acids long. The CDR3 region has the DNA TGTGCCAGCAGTGTAGCCGGAGAGACCCAGTACTTC. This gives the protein CASSVAGETQYF.

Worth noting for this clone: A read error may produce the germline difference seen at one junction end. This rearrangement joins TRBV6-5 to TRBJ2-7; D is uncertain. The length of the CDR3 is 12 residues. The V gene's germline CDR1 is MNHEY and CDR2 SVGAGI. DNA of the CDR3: TGTGCCAGCAGTTCTCCCTCCGACGAGCAGTACTTC. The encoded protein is CASSSPSDEQYF.

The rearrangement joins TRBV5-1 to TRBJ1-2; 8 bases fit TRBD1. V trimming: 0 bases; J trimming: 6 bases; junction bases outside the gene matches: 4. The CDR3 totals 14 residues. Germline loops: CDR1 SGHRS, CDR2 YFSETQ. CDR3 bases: TGCGCCAGCAGCTTGGTACAGGGGGGAGATGGCTACACCTTC. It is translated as CASSLVQGGDGYTF.

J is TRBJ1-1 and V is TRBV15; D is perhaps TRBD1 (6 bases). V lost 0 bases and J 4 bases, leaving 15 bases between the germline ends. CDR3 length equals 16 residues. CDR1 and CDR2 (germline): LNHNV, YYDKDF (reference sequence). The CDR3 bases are TGTGCCACCAGCAGAGAACAGGGATCGTGGAGCACTGAAGCTTTCTTT. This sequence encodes CATSREQGSWSTEAFF. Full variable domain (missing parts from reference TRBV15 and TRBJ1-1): DAMVIQNPRYQVTQFGKPVTLSCSQTLNHNVMYWYQQKSSQAPKLLFHYYDKDFNNEADTPDNFQSRRPNTSFCFLDIRSPGLGDTAMYLCATSREQGSWSTEAFFGQGTRLTVV.

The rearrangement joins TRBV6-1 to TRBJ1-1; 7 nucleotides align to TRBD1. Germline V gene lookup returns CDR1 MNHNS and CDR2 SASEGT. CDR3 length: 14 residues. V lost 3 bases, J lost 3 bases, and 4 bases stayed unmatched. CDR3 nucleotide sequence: TGTGCCAGCAGTGAGACAGGGTCCGACACTGAAGCTTTCTTT. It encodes CASSETGSDTEAFF.

This CDR3 is CASSLGLLAGGEETQYF. CDR3 nucleotide sequence: TGCGCCAGCAGCTTGGGGTTGTTAGCGGGAGGAGAAGAGACCCAGTACTTC. The rearrangement links TRBV5-1 to TRBJ2-5; 10 nucleotides agree with TRBD2. Losses at the gene ends were 0 bases for V and 3 bases for J; bases not matched to a gene: 8. The CDR3 loop spans 17 amino acids. CDR1 is SGHRS, CDR2 YFSETQ, per germline. The variable domain in full, with the rest retrieved from reference TRBV5-1 and TRBJ2-5, is KAGVTQTPRYLIKTRGQQVTLSCSPISGHRSVSWYQQTPGQGLQFLFEYFSETQRNKGNFPGRFSGRQFSNSRSEMNVSTLELGDSALYLCASSLGLLAGGEETQYFGPGTRLLVL.

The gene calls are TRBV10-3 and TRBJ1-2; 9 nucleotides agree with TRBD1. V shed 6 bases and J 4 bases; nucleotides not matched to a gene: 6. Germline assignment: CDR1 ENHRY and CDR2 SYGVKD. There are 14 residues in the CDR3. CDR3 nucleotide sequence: TGTGCCATCAGGGGGACAGGGCCCATCTATGGCTACACCTTC. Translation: CAIRGTGPIYGYTF.

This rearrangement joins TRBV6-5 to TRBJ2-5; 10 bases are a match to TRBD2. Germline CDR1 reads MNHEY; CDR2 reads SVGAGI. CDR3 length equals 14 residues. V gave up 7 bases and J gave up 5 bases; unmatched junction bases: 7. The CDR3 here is CASKRLAGWETQYF. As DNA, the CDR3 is TGTGCCAGCAAGCGACTAGCGGGCTGGGAGACCCAGTACTTC.

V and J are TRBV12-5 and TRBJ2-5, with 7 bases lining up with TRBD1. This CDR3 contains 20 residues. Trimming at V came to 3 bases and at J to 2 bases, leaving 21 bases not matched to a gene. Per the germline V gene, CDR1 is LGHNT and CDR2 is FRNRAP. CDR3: CASGFINKGSTGRGQETQYF. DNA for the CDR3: TGTGCTAGTGGTTTTATTAATAAGGGATCGACAGGGAGAGGGCAAGAGACCCAGTACTTC.

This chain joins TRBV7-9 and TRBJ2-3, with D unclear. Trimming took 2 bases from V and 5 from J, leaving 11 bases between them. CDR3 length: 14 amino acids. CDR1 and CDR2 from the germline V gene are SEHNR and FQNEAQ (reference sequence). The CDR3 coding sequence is TGTGCCAGCAGCTTACCCCTACGAGTAGATACGCAGTATTTT. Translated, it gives CASSLPLRVDTQYF.

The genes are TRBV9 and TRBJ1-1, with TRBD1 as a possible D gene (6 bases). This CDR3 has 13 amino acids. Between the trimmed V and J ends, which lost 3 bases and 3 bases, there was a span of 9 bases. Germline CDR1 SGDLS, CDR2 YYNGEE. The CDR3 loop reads CASSGQEDTEAFF. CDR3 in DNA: TGTGCCAGCAGCGGACAGGAGGACACTGAAGCTTTCTTT.

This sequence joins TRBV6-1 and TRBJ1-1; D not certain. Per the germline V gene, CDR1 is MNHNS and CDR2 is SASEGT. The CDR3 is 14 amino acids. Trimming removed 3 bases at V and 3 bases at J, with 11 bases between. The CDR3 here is CASSDSGGYTEAFF. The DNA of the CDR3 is TGTGCCAGCAGTGATTCCGGAGGGTACACTGAAGCTTTCTTT.

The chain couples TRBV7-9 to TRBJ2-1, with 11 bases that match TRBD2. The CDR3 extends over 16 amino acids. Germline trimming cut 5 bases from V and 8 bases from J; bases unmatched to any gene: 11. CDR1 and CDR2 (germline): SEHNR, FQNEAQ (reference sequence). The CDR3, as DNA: TGTGCCAGCAGCGATACTACTAGCGGGAGTAGGGATGAGCAGTTCTTC. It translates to CASSDTTSGSRDEQFF. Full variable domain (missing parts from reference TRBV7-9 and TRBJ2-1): DTGVSQNPRHKITKRGQNVTFRCDPISEHNRLYWYRQTLGQGPEFLTYFQNEAQLEKSRLLSDRFSAERPKGSFSTLEIQRTEQGDSAMYLCASSDTTSGSRDEQFFGPGTRLTVL.

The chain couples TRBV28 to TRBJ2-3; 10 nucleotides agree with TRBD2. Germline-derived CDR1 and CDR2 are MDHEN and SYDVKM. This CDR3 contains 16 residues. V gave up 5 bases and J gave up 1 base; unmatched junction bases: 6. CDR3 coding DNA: TGTGCCAGCAGTCCCCCTCTAGCGGGGGGCACAGATACGCAGTATTTT. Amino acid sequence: CASSPPLAGGTDTQYF.

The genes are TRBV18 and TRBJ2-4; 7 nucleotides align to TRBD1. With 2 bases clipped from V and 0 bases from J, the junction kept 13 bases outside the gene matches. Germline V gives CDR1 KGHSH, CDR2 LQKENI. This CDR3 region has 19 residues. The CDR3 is CASSPSGTASTIAKNIQYF. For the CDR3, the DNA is TGTGCCAGCTCACCATCCGGGACAGCTAGTACTATAGCCAAAAACATTCAGTACTTC.